Below, 8 T cell receptor beta chains from the same sample are listed, as sequenced in a study of shared clonotypes between healthy human individuals. The assay was immunoSEQ multiplex PCR, and TCRdb's table has in-frame clones only and misses some. Here the sample spans 600,000 or so clones, approximately 96% being singletons. Cells designated naive CD8 were CD45RO-negative and were positively selected for CCR7, with terminally differentiated effector memory CD45RA+ cells excluded. Material for sequencing was naive CD8+ T cells sorted from blood. The source is a woman aged 25-40 years in good health.

The gene calls are TRBV9 and TRBJ2-7, with D unclear. V dropped 0 bases and J dropped 0 bases, with 7 bases sitting between them. Germline-derived CDR1 and CDR2 are SGDLS and YYNGEE. The CDR3 is made up of 14 amino acids. The CDR3 DNA reads as TGTGCCAGCAGCGTAGACCCAGGCTCCTACGAGCAGTACTTC. Translating it yields CASSVDPGSYEQYF.

The genes are TRBV6-5 and TRBJ2-7, with 9 positions matching TRBD2. Germline CDR1 and CDR2: MNHEY and SVGAGI. CDR3 length: 15 amino acids. V was pared by 2 bases and J by 3 bases, with 5 bases of the junction left unmatched. CDR3 DNA sequence: TGTGCCAGCAGTTACGATGGGACTAGCCTCTACGAGCAGTACTTC. Protein: CASSYDGTSLYEQYF.

The V call is TRBV11-2, the J call TRBJ2-7, with D possibly TRBD1 on 5 matching bases. Germline V gives CDR1 SGHAT, CDR2 FQNNGV. The CDR3 is 14 amino acids. Trimming cost V 5 bases and J 0 bases, with 11 bases left between them. The CDR3 coding sequence is TGTGCCAGCAGCCAGCTAGGGGACTCCTACGAGCAGTACTTC. This translates into CASSQLGDSYEQYF.

The chain recombines TRBV28 with TRBJ2-7; the match to TRBD2 covers 7 bases. V dropped 3 bases and J dropped 4; count of bases not matched to a gene: 6. Germline CDR1 reads MDHEN; CDR2 reads SYDVKM. CDR3 length equals 14 residues. The CDR3, as DNA: TGTGCCAGCAGTTTTCGTTATAGCGGGTACGAGCAGTACTTC. It is translated as CASSFRYSGYEQYF.

The chain employs TRBV7-2 and TRBJ1-5; D unresolved. V was shortened by 5 bases and J by 2 bases, with 22 bases between the two germline ends. The CDR3 extends over 18 amino acids. Germline CDR1 and CDR2: SGHTA and FQGNSA. In DNA, the CDR3 is TGTGCCAGCAGCCGACCTGGTGGGGTTTCAGCTGGCAATCAGCCCCAGCATTTT. Amino acids: CASSRPGGVSAGNQPQHF.

This clone appeared a single time. V and J are TRBV5-6 and TRBJ2-1; TRBD2 matches 8 bases. The V segment lost 2 bases and the J segment 10 bases; nucleotides outside the gene matches: 11. The CDR3 is made up of 15 amino acids. The germline CDR1 and CDR2 sequences are SGHDT and YYEEEE. DNA for the CDR3: TGTGCCAGCAGCTTTTCAGCGGGAGCCCGCGGGGAGCAGTTCTTC. The encoded protein is CASSFSAGARGEQFF.

Remarks on this clone: Other DNA sequences in the sample encode the same CDR3. V is TRBV28 and J is TRBJ2-1, with D tentatively TRBD2 (6 bases). Germline CDR1 is MDHEN and CDR2 is SYDVKM. This CDR3 is built from 15 residues. V lost 2 bases, J lost 2 bases, and 10 bases lay in between. This chain's CDR3 is CASSLRTGAYNEQFF. The DNA for the CDR3 is TGTGCCAGCAGTTTAAGAACGGGGGCCTACAATGAGCAGTTCTTC. Using reference TRBV28 and TRBJ2-1 for the parts outside the CDR3, the full variable domain is DVKVTQSSRYLVKRTGEKVFLECVQDMDHENMFWYRQDPGLGLRLIYFSYDVKMKEKGDIPEGYSVSREKKERFSLILESASTNQTSMYLCASSLRTGAYNEQFFGPGTRLTVL.

The CDR3 bases are TGTGCCAGTAGTGTGCTTCCCGGGAGTATCCACGAGCAGTACTTC. It encodes CASSVLPGSIHEQYF. This chain joins TRBV19 and TRBJ2-5; perhaps TRBD2 as D (6 bases). The last part of the DNA fits TRBJ2-7 better; the J call may be wrong. CDR1 and CDR2 (germline): LNHDA, SQIVND (reference sequence). The CDR3 extends over 15 amino acids.